Below are 14 T cell receptor beta chains sequenced from a single sample in a study of blood T cell repertoires in COVID-19. Sequencing used immunoSEQ multiplex PCR; TCRdb keeps in-frame clones, though not all of them. The sample lists a few hundred thousand clones, approximately 90% occurring once. The sequencing sample was made of PBMCs or T cells enriched from blood (not recorded which). The receptor source for this set is a man between 18 and 35 years old who had recovered from COVID-19.

This clone was picked up a small number of times. This chain uses TRBV18 with TRBJ1-2, with 7 bases that match TRBD1. There are 15 residues in the CDR3. V lost 1 base and J lost 8; bases outside the gene matches: 10. The germline V gene encodes CDR1 KGHSH and CDR2 LQKENI. CDR3 in amino acids: CASSPQSRDSSGYTF. The CDR3 bases are TGTGCCAGCTCACCACAGTCCCGGGACAGTAGCGGCTACACCTTC.

The V and J genes are TRBV5-1 and TRBJ1-3; 7 nucleotides match TRBD1. This CDR3 is 13 amino acids long. Germline V gives CDR1 SGHRS, CDR2 YFSETQ. J lost 7 bases, V lost 4 bases, and 5 bases had no gene match. The CDR3 loop is CASSGGQDNTIYF. The CDR3, as DNA: TGCGCCAGCAGCGGCGGACAGGACAACACCATATATTTT. Combining the CDR3 with reference TRBV5-1 and TRBJ1-3 gives the whole variable domain KAGVTQTPRYLIKTRGQQVTLSCSPISGHRSVSWYQQTPGQGLQFLFEYFSETQRNKGNFPGRFSGRQFSNSRSEMNVSTLELGDSALYLCASSGGQDNTIYFGEGSWLTVV.

This chain connects TRBV20-1 to TRBJ1-6; 8 bases match TRBD1. V lost 3 bases, J lost 9 bases, and 7 bases stayed unmatched. CDR1 and CDR2 from the germline V gene are DFQATT and SNEGSKA (reference sequence). The CDR3 extends over 14 amino acids. CDR3 nucleotide sequence: TGCAGTGCTAGTAGGGACAGGCTCGTTTCACCCCTCCACTTT. It specifies CSASRDRLVSPLHF.

A single count supports this clone. The chain joins TRBV28 to TRBJ2-7, with 8 bases matching TRBD1. With 7 bases clipped from V and 7 bases from J, the junction kept 15 bases outside the gene matches. The CDR3 runs to 15 residues. Germline CDR1 and CDR2: MDHEN and SYDVKM. The CDR3 DNA follows: TGTGCCAGCACTACGTCGGGACAGGTCTACGAAGAGCAGTACTTC. Translation gives CASTTSGQVYEEQYF.

The chain joins TRBV5-8 to TRBJ1-1, with unresolved D. CDR1 SGHTS and CDR2 YDEGEE come from the germline V gene. The CDR3 spans 13 residues. The V and J ends lost 2 bases and 11 bases respectively, with 16 bases between them. The CDR3 DNA is TGTGCCAGCAGCTTCGGGTCCCCCCCGGTGGCTTTCTTT. Protein product: CASSFGSPPVAFF.

The V call is TRBV5-4, the J call TRBJ2-2; 11 bases line up with TRBD2. The CDR3 length is 16 residues. Germline-derived CDR1 and CDR2 are SGHNT and YYREEE (reference sequence). The trim removed 5 bases at V and 6 bases at J, leaving 9 bases unmatched. CDR3 coding DNA: TGTGCCAGCAGTTTTACTAGCGGGAGTGTCCCCGGGGAGCTGTTTTTT. It codes for CASSFTSGSVPGELFF.

V is TRBV27 and J is TRBJ2-3; the match to TRBD2 covers 9 bases. The V segment lost 1 base and the J segment 5 bases; nucleotides outside the gene matches: 4. The CDR3 covers 15 residues. CDR1 is MNHEY, CDR2 SMNVEV, per germline (reference sequence). CDR3 sequence reads: CASSLLAGVGDTQYF. Here the CDR3 DNA reads TGTGCCAGCAGTTTATTAGCGGGGGTAGGAGATACGCAGTATTTT.

This chain joins TRBV20-1 and TRBJ2-1, with TRBD2 matching 8 bases. CDR1 is DFQATT, CDR2 SNEGSKA, per germline (reference sequence). The CDR3 is 16 amino acids. The junction had 10 bases not matched to a gene; V was cut back by 3 bases and J by 3 bases. The CDR3 region has the DNA TGCAGTGCTAGTATCCTGGCGGGGGGACACTACAATGAGCAGTTCTTC. It translates to CSASILAGGHYNEQFF.

This chain links TRBV19 with TRBJ2-4, with TRBD1 matching over 8 bases. From germline, CDR1 is LNHDA and CDR2 SQIVND (reference sequence). CDR3 length equals 14 residues. Unmatched junction bases numbered 6, after V lost 3 bases and J lost 8 bases. CDR3 nucleotide sequence: TGTGCCAGTAGTATTGGACAGGGCCCGTACATTCAGTACTTC. Its protein product is CASSIGQGPYIQYF.

The CDR3 loop reads CASSLEGEVRNSPLHF. DNA for the CDR3: TGTGCCAGCAGCTTGGAAGGGGAGGTCCGTAATTCACCCCTCCACTTT. The chain links TRBV5-4 to TRBJ1-6, with D possibly TRBD1 on 5 matching bases. The CDR3 length is 16 residues. V lost 0 bases and J 6 bases, leaving 13 bases between the germline ends. CDR1 and CDR2 from the germline V gene are SGHNT and YYREEE (reference sequence). The full variable domain, its missing parts supplied by reference TRBV5-4 and TRBJ1-6, is ETGVTQSPTHLIKTRGQQVTLRCSSQSGHNTVSWYQQALGQGPQFIFQYYREEENGRGNFPPRFSGLQFPNYSSELNVNALELDDSALYLCASSLEGEVRNSPLHFGNGTRLTVT.

The V and J genes are TRBV11-1 and TRBJ2-7; possible D gene TRBD1, 7 bases. Germline CDR1 reads SGHAT; CDR2 reads FQDESV (reference sequence). CDR3 length: 14 amino acids. Trimming took 5 bases from V and 1 from J, leaving 12 bases between them. The CDR3 is CASSRQGLSYEQYF. CDR3 DNA sequence: TGTGCCAGCAGCCGACAGGGACTTTCCTACGAGCAGTACTTC.

The chain joins TRBV19 to TRBJ2-2; TRBD2 might be the D (7 bases). The CDR3 has 15 residues. Germline CDR1 and CDR2: LNHDA and SQIVND (reference sequence). V lost 6 bases to trimming and J lost 0 bases, with 11 bases between them. The CDR3 loop reads CASSGGPTNTGELFF. CDR3 sequence (DNA): TGTGCCAGTAGCGGGGGGCCTACGAACACCGGGGAGCTGTTTTTT.

The J gene is TRBJ2-7, the V gene TRBV10-2; TRBD2 matches 13 bases. V lost 6 bases and J lost 7; bases outside the gene matches: 9. CDR1 WSHSY and CDR2 SAAADI come from the germline V gene. The CDR3 has 15 residues. DNA for the CDR3: TGCGCCAGCAGAAGAACTAGCGGGAGGGCCAGTGAGCAGTACTTC. Translating it yields CASRRTSGRASEQYF.

The rearrangement joins TRBV6-1 to TRBJ2-1, with D uncertain. Germline V CDR1 and CDR2: MNHNS, SASEGT. The CDR3 totals 13 residues. With 3 bases removed from V and 7 bases from J, the gap between germline ends came to 10 bases. The CDR3 DNA sequence: TGTGCCAGCAGTGACCCAAGCATTAATGAGCAGTTCTTC. Its protein is CASSDPSINEQFF.